This T cell receptor beta chain was captured by sequencing in a study of blood T cell repertoires in COVID-19. On the study more broadly: Specimens from acute and convalescent COVID-19 originated in the United States, Italy and Spain.

V lost 5 bases and J lost 7; bases outside the gene matches: 6. CDR3 length equals 14 residues. The germline V gene encodes CDR1 SGHTA and CDR2 FQGNSA. Measured with immunoSEQ multiplex PCR; TCRdb has only the in-frame clones, and not every one. The sample lists just over 150,000 clones, roughly 84% occurring once. The receptor's source is a woman aged 45-60 years with acute or convalescent COVID-19. This chain uses TRBV7-2 with TRBJ1-1; TRBD1 aligns across 11 bases. The sequenced sample was peripheral blood. The DNA for the CDR3 is TGTGCCAGCAGCCCGAGGACAGGGGGCTATGAAGCTTTCTTT. Translating gives CASSPRTGGYEAFF. The whole variable domain, filled in from reference TRBV7-2 and TRBJ1-1, reads GAGVSQSPSNKVTEKGKDVELRCDPISGHTALYWYRQSLGQGLEFLIYFQGNSAPDKSGLPSDRFSAERTGGSVSTLTIQRTQQEDSAVYLCASSPRTGGYEAFFGQGTRLTVV.